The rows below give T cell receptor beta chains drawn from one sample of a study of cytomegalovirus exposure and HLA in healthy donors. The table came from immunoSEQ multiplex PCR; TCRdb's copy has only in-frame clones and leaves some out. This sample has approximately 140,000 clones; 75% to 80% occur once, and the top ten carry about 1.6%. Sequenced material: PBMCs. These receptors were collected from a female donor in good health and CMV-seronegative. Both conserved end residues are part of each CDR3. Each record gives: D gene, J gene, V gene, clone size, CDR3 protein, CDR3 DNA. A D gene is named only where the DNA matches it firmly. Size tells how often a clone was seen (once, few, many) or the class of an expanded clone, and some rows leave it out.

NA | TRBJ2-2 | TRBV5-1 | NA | CASSLGSGGLPGELFF | TGCGCCAGCAGCTTGGGGTCGGGCGGACTCCCCGGGGAGCTGTTTTTT
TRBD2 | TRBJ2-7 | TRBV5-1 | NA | CASSLEVRLAEPPYEQYF | TGCGCCAGCAGCTTAGAGGTGCGGCTAGCGGAACCCCCCTACGAGCAGTACTTC
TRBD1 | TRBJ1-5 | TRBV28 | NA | CASSLSGQANQPQHF | TGTGCCAGCAGTCTGTCCGGACAGGCTAATCAGCCCCAGCATTTT
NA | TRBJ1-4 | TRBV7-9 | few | CASSRQVGVEKLFF | TGTGCCAGCAGCAGACAGGTGGGAGTTGAAAAACTGTTTTTT
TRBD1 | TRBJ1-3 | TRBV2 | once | CASPRDSGNTIYF | TGTGCCAGCCCTAGGGACAGCGGAAACACCATATATTTT
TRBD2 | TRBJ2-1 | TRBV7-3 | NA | CASSLSGLASGGFSSYNEQFF | TGTGCCAGCAGCTTATCTGGTTTGGCTAGCGGGGGATTTAGCTCCTACAATGAGCAGTTCTTC
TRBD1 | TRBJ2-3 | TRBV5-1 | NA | CASSLGDRGPTDTQYF | TGCGCCAGCAGCCTAGGGGACAGGGGGCCCACAGATACGCAGTATTTT
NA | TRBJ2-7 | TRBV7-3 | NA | CASSPGAGYEQYF | TGTGCCAGCAGCCCGGGAGCAGGCTACGAGCAGTACTTC
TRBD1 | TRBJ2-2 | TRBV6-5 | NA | CASSPDRGAGELFF | TGTGCCAGCAGCCCAGACAGGGGCGCCGGGGAGCTGTTTTTT
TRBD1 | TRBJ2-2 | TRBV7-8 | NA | CASRETQGAVGELFF | TGTGCCAGCAGGGAAACGCAGGGGGCGGTCGGGGAGCTGTTTTTT
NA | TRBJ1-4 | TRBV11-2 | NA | CASSDSGAATNEKLFF | TGTGCCAGCAGCGATTCTGGGGCGGCAACTAATGAAAAACTGTTTTTT
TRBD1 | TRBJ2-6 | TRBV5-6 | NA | CASNYRDRGNSGANVLTF | TGTGCCAGCAACTACCGGGACAGAGGAAACTCTGGGGCCAACGTCCTGACTTTC
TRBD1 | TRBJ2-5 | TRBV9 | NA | CASSVGQGAETQYF | TGTGCCAGCAGCGTAGGACAGGGGGCCGAGACCCAGTACTTC
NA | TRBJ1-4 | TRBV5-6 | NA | CASSLGMGANEKLFF | TGTGCCAGCAGCTTGGGGATGGGAGCTAATGAAAAACTGTTTTTT
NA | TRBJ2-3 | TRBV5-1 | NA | CASSLVLTGMGDTQYF | TGCGCCAGCAGCTTGGTTCTTACAGGGATGGGGGATACGCAGTATTTT
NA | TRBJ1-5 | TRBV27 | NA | CASSFAGSNQPQHF | TGTGCCAGCAGTTTCGCAGGAAGCAATCAGCCCCAGCATTTT
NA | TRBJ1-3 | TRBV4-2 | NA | CASSQASGGHYSGNTIYF | TGTGCCAGCAGCCAAGCAAGTGGAGGGCACTACTCTGGAAACACCATATATTTT
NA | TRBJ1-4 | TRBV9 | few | CASSGITMVWRKTVF | TGTGCCAGCAGCGGGATCACTATGGTCTGGAGAAAAACTGTTTTT
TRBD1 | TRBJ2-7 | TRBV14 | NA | CASSLGQGAGEQYF | TGTGCCAGCAGCCTTGGTCAGGGGGCCGGCGAGCAGTACTTC
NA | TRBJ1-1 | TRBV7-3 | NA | CASSLRAGETTEAFF | TGTGCCAGCAGCTTAAGGGCAGGGGAAACGACTGAAGCTTTCTTT
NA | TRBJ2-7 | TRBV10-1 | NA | CASSEEIAYEQYF | TGCGCCAGCAGTGAGGAGATCGCCTACGAGCAGTACTTC
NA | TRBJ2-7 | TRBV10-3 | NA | CAISAFLNRRRSSYEQYF | TGTGCCATCAGTGCGTTTCTTAACAGGCGGCGGAGCTCCTACGAGCAGTACTTC
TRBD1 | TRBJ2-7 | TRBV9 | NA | CASSVGGTGSYEQYF | TGTGCCAGCAGCGTAGGGGGGACAGGTTCGTACGAGCAGTACTTC